These T cell receptor beta chains were read from a single sample in a study of cytomegalovirus exposure and HLA in healthy donors. Clones were read by immunoSEQ multiplex PCR, and TCRdb kept only the in-frame ones, dropping some. The repertoire consists of some 150,000 clones, with roughly 75% occurring once and the leading ten covering 6.8%. The sequencing sample was made of PBMCs. The receptors stem from a middle-aged man in good health and CMV-seropositive. CDR3s include the opening cysteine and the closing phenylalanine or tryptophan. Each record gives: clone size, V gene, D gene, J gene, CDR3 protein, CDR3 DNA. The D gene is left open where the match is weak. Clone size is stated in some rows and not others, as once, few, many or a class when expanded.

NA	TRBV9	NA	TRBJ1-3	CASSIIPGAGAGNTIYF	TGTGCCAGCAGCATAATCCCCGGGGCAGGGGCCGGAAACACCATATATTTT
NA	TRBV4-2	TRBD1	TRBJ1-5	CASSQAGQGANSNQPQHF	TGTGCCAGCAGCCAAGCGGGACAGGGGGCAAATAGCAATCAGCCCCAGCATTTT
NA	TRBV13	NA	TRBJ2-7	CASSSRTVSYEQYF	TGTGCCAGCAGCTCCCGGACAGTCTCCTACGAGCAGTACTTC
few	TRBV10-2	NA	TRBJ2-6	CASKIGVSGANVLTF	TGCGCCAGCAAAATCGGGGTCTCTGGGGCCAACGTCCTGACTTTC
NA	TRBV29-1	TRBD1	TRBJ2-2	CSYRGLMVGELFF	TGCAGCTACAGGGGGCTAATGGTCGGGGAGCTGTTTTTT
NA	TRBV18	NA	TRBJ1-4	CASSPPFRGTNEKLFF	TGTGCCAGCTCACCCCCCTTCCGGGGGACTAATGAAAAACTGTTTTTT
few	TRBV11-2	TRBD2	TRBJ2-1	CASSLAGGLDNEQFF	TGTGCCAGCAGCTTAGCGGGGGGGCTCGACAATGAGCAGTTCTTC
NA	TRBV4-3	NA	TRBJ2-3	CASSQDREGLTDTQYF	TGCGCCAGCAGCCAAGATCGTGAGGGACTCACAGATACGCAGTATTTT
NA	TRBV28	TRBD1	TRBJ1-3	CASNRRGGAGNTIYF	TGTGCCAGCAACCGGAGAGGGGGCGCTGGAAACACCATATATTTT
NA	TRBV6-1	NA	TRBJ1-6	CASSEPDRTPFGSPLHF	TGTGCCAGCAGTGAACCAGACAGGACCCCTTTTGGTTCACCCCTCCACTTT
NA	TRBV28	TRBD2	TRBJ2-2	CASSVTSGGATGELFF	TGTGCCAGCAGCGTAACTAGCGGGGGGGCCACCGGGGAGCTGTTTTTT
NA	TRBV2	NA	TRBJ1-2	CASSEGGYGYTF	TGTGCCAGCAGTGAAGGAGGTTATGGCTACACCTTC